A selection of T cell receptor beta chains follows, all from one sample in a study of beta chain features in type 1 diabetes. Clones were sequenced by immunoSEQ multiplex PCR, and TCRdb holds only the in-frame ones, with some missing. Seen here are about 650,000 clones, around 12% observed once, and the top ten hold more than 0.095%. The sequenced sample consisted of naive CD4+ T cells from blood. The source is a man aged 30 to 39 with type 1 diabetes. Both conserved end residues are part of each CDR3. Each record gives: D gene, J gene, clone size, V gene, CDR3 protein, CDR3 DNA. The D gene is left open where the match is weak. Size tells how often a clone was seen (once, few, many) or the class of an expanded clone, and some rows leave it out.

- | TRBJ2-3 | few | TRBV20-1 | CSAFTDTQYF | TGCAGTGCCTTCACAGATACGCAGTATTTT
TRBD1 | TRBJ1-1 | few | TRBV18 | CASSVGTGGYTEAFF | TGTGCCAGCTCAGTCGGGACAGGGGGGTACACTGAAGCTTTCTTT
- | TRBJ1-1 | - | TRBV19 | CATNPAQGRTTEAFF | TGTGCCACAAACCCGGCACAGGGACGGACCACTGAAGCTTTCTTT
TRBD1 | TRBJ1-2 | - | TRBV2 | CASTVQGAPGGYTF | TGTGCCAGCACAGTACAGGGGGCCCCTGGTGGCTACACCTTC
TRBD1 | TRBJ1-1 | few | TRBV29-1 | CSVEPAGGGTEAFF | TGCAGCGTTGAACCGGCAGGGGGCGGCACTGAAGCTTTCTTT
- | TRBJ2-3 | - | TRBV7-9 | CASSFDSTDTQYF | TGTGCCAGCAGCTTTGACAGCACAGATACGCAGTATTTT
- | TRBJ2-5 | few | TRBV7-9 | CASSLAGETQYF | TGTGCCAGCAGCTTAGCGGGAGAGACCCAGTACTTC
- | TRBJ1-3 | few | TRBV13 | CASSFRHPRKSGNTIYF | TGTGCCAGCAGCTTTCGACACCCGAGGAAGTCTGGAAACACCATATATTTT
TRBD1 | TRBJ1-1 | - | TRBV18 | CASSPSEGAETEAFF | TGTGCCAGCTCACCATCGGAGGGGGCGGAAACTGAAGCTTTCTTT
- | TRBJ2-5 | few | TRBV29-1 | CSVGRYYTEETQYF | TGCAGCGTTGGGAGGTACTATACCGAAGAGACCCAGTACTTC
- | TRBJ2-3 | - | TRBV11-2 | CASSFSDGQGNTQYF | TGTGCCAGCAGCTTCTCGGACGGGCAAGGGAATACGCAGTATTTT
TRBD1 | TRBJ2-7 | - | TRBV9 | CASSVTGVSYEQYF | TGTGCCAGCAGCGTTACAGGGGTCTCCTACGAGCAGTACTTC
- | TRBJ2-3 | few | TRBV7-8 | CASSLLDGGAGDTQYF | TGTGCCAGCAGCTTATTGGACGGCGGGGCCGGAGATACGCAGTATTTT
TRBD1 | TRBJ1-2 | few | TRBV4-3 | CASSQDHTGGIANYGYTF | TGCGCCAGCAGCCAAGATCATACAGGGGGAATAGCTAACTATGGCTACACCTTC
- | TRBJ2-5 | few | TRBV18 | CASSPEQAQETQYF | TGTGCCAGCTCACCAGAGCAGGCTCAAGAGACCCAGTACTTC
TRBD1 | TRBJ1-2 | - | TRBV5-6 | CASSSRDRGSYGYTF | TGTGCCAGCAGCTCCCGGGACAGGGGATCCTATGGCTACACCTTC
- | TRBJ2-5 | few | TRBV13 | CASRFQGGETQYF | TGTGCCAGCAGATTCCAGGGCGGGGAGACCCAGTACTTC
- | TRBJ1-2 | few | TRBV25-1 | CASRVGVYGYTF | TGTGCCAGCCGCGTGGGGGTCTATGGCTACACCTTC
- | TRBJ2-1 | few | TRBV2 | CASGTGQTGSEQFF | TGTGCCAGCGGCACGGGACAAACGGGGAGTGAGCAGTTCTTC
- | TRBJ2-1 | - | TRBV5-4 | CASSSDAGDWGYNEQFF | TGTGCCAGCAGCTCCGACGCCGGGGATTGGGGTTACAATGAGCAGTTCTTC
- | TRBJ2-1 | - | TRBV7-2 | CASSLGGEQFF | TGTGCCAGCAGCTTAGGGGGTGAGCAGTTCTTC
- | TRBJ1-1 | - | TRBV29-1 | CSVERQFNTEAFF | TGCAGCGTTGAAAGACAGTTCAACACTGAAGCTTTCTTT
TRBD1 | TRBJ1-2 | - | TRBV7-9 | CASRRTPGTGQGYTF | TGTGCCAGCAGACGTACCCCCGGGACAGGGCAAGGCTACACCTTC
TRBD1 | TRBJ2-7 | - | TRBV18 | CASSPQGTRGQYEQYF | TGTGCCAGCTCACCCCAGGGAACCAGGGGGCAATACGAGCAGTACTTC
TRBD2 | TRBJ2-7 | few | TRBV11-3 | CASGYSGGATEQYF | TGTGCCAGCGGCTATAGCGGGGGGGCCACCGAGCAGTACTTC
TRBD2 | TRBJ2-7 | few | TRBV7-6 | CASSLVAGGPLPYEQYF | TGTGCCAGCAGCTTAGTAGCGGGGGGACCTTTACCTTACGAGCAGTACTTC
- | TRBJ2-7 | - | TRBV18 | CASSPATAEQYF | TGTGCCAGCTCACCTGCCACCGCCGAGCAGTACTTC
- | TRBJ1-4 | few | TRBV18 | CASSQDLTEKLFF | TGTGCCAGCTCCCAGGACCTGACGGAAAAACTGTTTTTT
TRBD2 | TRBJ2-1 | - | TRBV29-1 | CSAGLVPYNEQFF | TGCAGCGCTGGACTAGTCCCCTACAATGAGCAGTTCTTC
TRBD1 | TRBJ2-7 | few | TRBV29-1 | CSVGQSLGEQYF | TGCAGCGTGGGACAGTCTTTAGGGGAGCAGTACTTC
TRBD2 | TRBJ2-1 | few | TRBV5-6 | CASSPLGLADYNEQFF | TGTGCCAGCAGCCCGCTGGGACTAGCGGATTACAATGAGCAGTTCTTC
- | TRBJ1-6 | - | TRBV15 | CATSRDVRNPLHF | TGTGCCACCAGCAGAGATGTCCGAAACCCCCTCCACTTT
TRBD2 | TRBJ2-5 | - | TRBV14 | CASSQGERGFLETQYF | TGTGCCAGCAGCCAAGGGGAGCGGGGCTTCCTTGAGACCCAGTACTTC
- | TRBJ1-5 | - | TRBV5-1 | CASSLGGTGNQPQHF | TGCGCCAGCAGCCTGGGAGGGACTGGCAATCAGCCCCAGCATTTT
- | TRBJ2-3 | few | TRBV30 | CAWSLSGDPRGTQYF | TGTGCCTGGAGTTTAAGCGGGGACCCCAGGGGTACGCAGTATTTT
- | TRBJ2-3 | - | TRBV27 | CASSLSPGVGTDTQYF | TGTGCCAGCAGTTTATCTCCCGGGGTGGGTACAGATACGCAGTATTTT
TRBD2 | TRBJ2-3 | - | TRBV15 | CATSSPGSSGGQMNTQYF | TGTGCCACCAGCAGCCCCGGTAGTAGCGGGGGGCAAATGAATACGCAGTATTTT
- | TRBJ2-7 | - | TRBV7-2 | CASGAGGGRHEQYF | TGTGCCAGCGGAGCCGGAGGAGGGCGCCACGAGCAGTACTTC
- | TRBJ2-1 | - | TRBV7-9 | CASSLDSFSYNEQFF | TGTGCCAGCAGCTTAGACAGTTTCTCCTACAATGAGCAGTTCTTC
TRBD2 | TRBJ2-3 | few | TRBV7-3 | CASSPGTSGGWDTQYF | TGTGCCAGCAGCCCCGGGACTAGCGGGGGCTGGGATACGCAGTATTTT
- | TRBJ2-5 | few | TRBV4-3 | CASSQELGQGEETQYF | TGCGCCAGCAGCCAAGAACTCGGGCAGGGAGAAGAGACCCAGTACTTC